This T cell receptor beta chain was observed in a study of T cell repertoires in cytomegalovirus infection. The overall study: Based on public TCR beta signatures, there were indications of CMV infection and of a matching HLA type. Whole-study findings and limits: The study found HLA-C-restricted CMV-specific TCR beta clonotypes dominating the ex vivo response.

This clonotype was seen more than once but under ten times. Its antigen is still unknown. TCRdb re-analysed the reads in MiXCR, keeping a single row per CDR3 protein. Of around 100,000 distinct CDR3 sequences in the sample, 23% were seen once. Germline values: CDR1 MNHNS, CDR2 SASEGT. This CDR3 is 13 amino acids long. Trimming stripped 5 bases from V and 7 bases from J, with 12 bases between. This chain links TRBV6-1 with TRBJ1-5; D may be TRBD1 (5 bases). The TCR was taken from a human donor in good health (CMV status not recorded). Some clones in this sample may be carry-over from other donors' samples. Sample: CD8+ T cells from PBMCs. In DNA, the CDR3 is TGTGCCAGCAGTCAGACAGACCTCCAGCCCCAGCATTTT. Translation gives CASSQTDLQPQHF.